A selection of T cell receptor beta chains follows, all from one sample in a study of T cell responses to AZD1222 COVID-19 vaccine. Only in-frame clones appear in the TCRdb table, and some are missing; sequencing was by immunoSEQ multiplex PCR. The table records around 160,000 clones, 94% of them present only once. The input for sequencing was peripheral blood, taken on day 0 of AZD1222 vaccination. These receptors were taken from an adult in good health. CDR3s include the opening cysteine and the closing phenylalanine or tryptophan. Each record gives: V gene, D gene, J gene, clone size, CDR3 DNA, CDR3 protein. A D gene is named only where the DNA matches it firmly. Not all rows give a size; the values are once, few, many and, for expanded clones, a class.

v_gene: TRBV3-1/TRBV3-2; d_gene: .; j_gene: TRBJ1-1; abundance: once; CDR3nt: TGTGCCAGCAGCCAAGTGTCCTACCCCAGGGCCACAGACACTGAAGCTTTCTTT; CDR3aa: CASSQVSYPRATDTEAFF
v_gene: TRBV29-1; d_gene: .; j_gene: TRBJ1-1; abundance: .; CDR3nt: TGCAGCGTCGGCCCCGGGGGCACTGAAGCTTTCTTT; CDR3aa: CSVGPGGTEAFF
v_gene: TRBV5-1; d_gene: .; j_gene: TRBJ2-2; abundance: .; CDR3nt: TGCGCCAGCAGCTTTGGCGGCCCGAACACCGGGGAGCTGTTTTTT; CDR3aa: CASSFGGPNTGELFF
v_gene: TRBV28; d_gene: .; j_gene: TRBJ1-1; abundance: .; CDR3nt: TGTGCCAGCAGTCCGCTGGGTGCTACAGGGACCACTGAAGCTTTCTTT; CDR3aa: CASSPLGATGTTEAFF
v_gene: TRBV9; d_gene: .; j_gene: TRBJ1-1; abundance: .; CDR3nt: TGTGCCAGCAGCGTAGGACTCTCACAAGAAGCTTTCTTT; CDR3aa: CASSVGLSQEAFF
v_gene: TRBV25-1; d_gene: TRBD2; j_gene: TRBJ2-7; abundance: .; CDR3nt: TGTGCCAGCAGTCCTCGGACTAGCGGGAGTCTGTACGAGCAGTACTTC; CDR3aa: CASSPRTSGSLYEQYF
v_gene: TRBV28; d_gene: .; j_gene: TRBJ1-2; abundance: .; CDR3nt: TGTGCCAGCAGTTTGAGTCACTATGGCTACACCTTC; CDR3aa: CASSLSHYGYTF
v_gene: TRBV30; d_gene: TRBD2; j_gene: TRBJ2-7; abundance: .; CDR3nt: TGTGCCTGGACTCCATTATTCGTGGCTAGCGGGAGGTACGAGCAGTACTTC; CDR3aa: CAWTPLFVASGRYEQYF
v_gene: TRBV6-1; d_gene: TRBD2; j_gene: TRBJ2-1; abundance: .; CDR3nt: TGTGCCAGCAGTGAACGGCGGGAGGGCCCCTACAATGAGCAGTTCTTC; CDR3aa: CASSERREGPYNEQFF
v_gene: TRBV2; d_gene: .; j_gene: TRBJ2-2; abundance: .; CDR3nt: TGTGCCAGCCGAGGAGGGGAGAACACCGGGGAGCTGTTTTTT; CDR3aa: CASRGGENTGELFF
v_gene: TRBV28; d_gene: TRBD1; j_gene: TRBJ2-5; abundance: .; CDR3nt: TGTGCCAGCAGCACGGGACAGGGGAGGGAAGAGACCCAGTACTTC; CDR3aa: CASSTGQGREETQYF
v_gene: TRBV11-2; d_gene: .; j_gene: TRBJ2-5; abundance: .; CDR3nt: TGTGCCAGCAGCTCGTGGGGCGGTAAAGAGACCCAGTACTTC; CDR3aa: CASSSWGGKETQYF
v_gene: TRBV19; d_gene: .; j_gene: TRBJ2-1; abundance: .; CDR3nt: TGTGCCAGTAGTATAGGCTATTCGGGCGGGACCAATGAGCAGTTCTTC; CDR3aa: CASSIGYSGGTNEQFF
v_gene: TRBV5-1; d_gene: TRBD1; j_gene: TRBJ1-4; abundance: .; CDR3nt: TGCGCCAGCAGCTTGGAGGGACAGGGTAGAGAAAAACTGTTTTTT; CDR3aa: CASSLEGQGREKLFF
v_gene: TRBV30; d_gene: .; j_gene: TRBJ1-1; abundance: once; CDR3nt: TGTGCCTGGGGAGCTGGGGTGAACACTGAAGCTTTCTTT; CDR3aa: CAWGAGVNTEAFF
v_gene: TRBV28; d_gene: .; j_gene: TRBJ2-1; abundance: .; CDR3nt: TGTGCCAGCGAGCGGATGGGTGAGCAGTTCTTC; CDR3aa: CASERMGEQFF
v_gene: TRBV30; d_gene: .; j_gene: TRBJ1-6; abundance: .; CDR3nt: TGTGCCTGGAGTGTACTAAAGAGGGGAAATTCACCCCTCCACTTT; CDR3aa: CAWSVLKRGNSPLHF
v_gene: TRBV5-1; d_gene: .; j_gene: TRBJ1-6; abundance: .; CDR3nt: TGCGCCAGCAGCTTGGCCGTGGGCGAGAATTCACCCCTCCACTTT; CDR3aa: CASSLAVGENSPLHF
v_gene: TRBV18; d_gene: .; j_gene: TRBJ1-6; abundance: .; CDR3nt: TGTGCCAGCTCACCAGGAGGCAGCATCGATTCACCCCTCCACTTT; CDR3aa: CASSPGGSIDSPLHF
v_gene: TRBV7-9; d_gene: .; j_gene: TRBJ1-1; abundance: once; CDR3nt: TGTGCCAGCAGCTTAGGCCAGGGTAACACTGAAGCTTTCTTT; CDR3aa: CASSLGQGNTEAFF
v_gene: TRBV15; d_gene: TRBD1; j_gene: TRBJ1-1; abundance: .; CDR3nt: TGTGCCACCAGCGCCCGGACAGGGACTGAAGCTTTCTTT; CDR3aa: CATSARTGTEAFF
v_gene: TRBV27; d_gene: .; j_gene: TRBJ1-1; abundance: .; CDR3nt: TGTGCCAGCTTCCCGGGTGGGAGGCGGAACACTGAAGCTTTCTTT; CDR3aa: CASFPGGRRNTEAFF
v_gene: TRBV19; d_gene: .; j_gene: TRBJ1-3; abundance: .; CDR3nt: TGTGCCAGTAGGACGGCCTCTGGAAACACCATATATTTT; CDR3aa: CASRTASGNTIYF
v_gene: TRBV6-5; d_gene: TRBD1; j_gene: TRBJ1-5; abundance: .; CDR3nt: TGTGCCAGCAGGGGGACAGGGCGGGATCAGCCCCAGCATTTT; CDR3aa: CASRGTGRDQPQHF
v_gene: TRBV6-1; d_gene: .; j_gene: TRBJ1-1; abundance: .; CDR3nt: TGTGCCAGCAGTGAAAGTGGAGGGCCGAGTTATACTGAAGCTTTCTTT; CDR3aa: CASSESGGPSYTEAFF
v_gene: TRBV30; d_gene: TRBD1; j_gene: TRBJ1-6; abundance: few; CDR3nt: TGTGCCTGGAGTTCCGGGACAGGGAAATCACCCCTCCACTTT; CDR3aa: CAWSSGTGKSPLHF
v_gene: TRBV18; d_gene: .; j_gene: TRBJ2-5; abundance: .; CDR3nt: TGTGCCAGCTCACCACCTAGCGAAGAGACCCAGTACTTC; CDR3aa: CASSPPSEETQYF
v_gene: TRBV7-6; d_gene: .; j_gene: TRBJ2-7; abundance: .; CDR3nt: TGTGCCAGCAGCCTGAACCGGGAGCAGTACTTC; CDR3aa: CASSLNREQYF
v_gene: TRBV6-5; d_gene: TRBD1; j_gene: TRBJ1-5; abundance: few; CDR3nt: TGTGCCAGCAGAGGACAGGGGGCCGGGCCCCAGCATTTT; CDR3aa: CASRGQGAGPQHF
v_gene: TRBV14; d_gene: .; j_gene: TRBJ1-2; abundance: .; CDR3nt: TGTGCCAGCAGCCAAGTCGGCAGGGGTGTGGGTGGCTACACCTTC; CDR3aa: CASSQVGRGVGGYTF
v_gene: TRBV30; d_gene: .; j_gene: TRBJ2-4; abundance: .; CDR3nt: TGTGCCTGGAATCTCAGGGTGGCCAAAAACATTCAGTACTTC; CDR3aa: CAWNLRVAKNIQYF
v_gene: TRBV7-9; d_gene: .; j_gene: TRBJ2-7; abundance: .; CDR3nt: TGTGCCAGCAGCTTAGGGAGAGGGACCCTCTACGAGCAGTACTTC; CDR3aa: CASSLGRGTLYEQYF
v_gene: TRBV6-5; d_gene: TRBD1; j_gene: TRBJ1-1; abundance: .; CDR3nt: TGTGCCAACAGGGGCACTGAAGCTTTCTTT; CDR3aa: CANRGTEAFF
v_gene: TRBV11-3; d_gene: .; j_gene: TRBJ1-1; abundance: once; CDR3nt: TGTGCCAGCAGCCCGGGTCCGAGGGTAGCTGAAGCTTTCTTT; CDR3aa: CASSPGPRVAEAFF
v_gene: TRBV11-2; d_gene: .; j_gene: TRBJ2-1; abundance: .; CDR3nt: TGTGCCAGCAGCTTGGGACTTTACTCCTACAATGAGCAGTTCTTC; CDR3aa: CASSLGLYSYNEQFF
v_gene: TRBV10-3; d_gene: TRBD2; j_gene: TRBJ2-1; abundance: .; CDR3nt: TGTGCCATCAGTGAGTCCCCACAAGGAAGCGGGAGTTTTAATGAGCAGTTCTTC; CDR3aa: CAISESPQGSGSFNEQFF
v_gene: TRBV11-2; d_gene: .; j_gene: TRBJ2-7; abundance: once; CDR3nt: TGTGCCAGCAGCTCGGGAGTCGGTATCGAGCAGTACTTC; CDR3aa: CASSSGVGIEQYF
v_gene: TRBV10-3; d_gene: .; j_gene: TRBJ1-2; abundance: .; CDR3nt: TGTGCCATCAGTGATAACCAGAAAAATAGTAATGGCTACACCTTC; CDR3aa: CAISDNQKNSNGYTF
v_gene: TRBV18; d_gene: .; j_gene: TRBJ1-5; abundance: .; CDR3nt: TGTGCCAGCTCACCGGGGAGATCCGACAATCAGCCCCAGCATTTT; CDR3aa: CASSPGRSDNQPQHF
v_gene: TRBV19; d_gene: .; j_gene: TRBJ1-1; abundance: once; CDR3nt: TGTGCCAGTAGTATAGACTTTCGGGGGTGGGGAACTGAAGCTTTCTTT; CDR3aa: CASSIDFRGWGTEAFF
v_gene: TRBV2; d_gene: TRBD2; j_gene: TRBJ2-5; abundance: .; CDR3nt: TGTGCCAGCAGACCCCCGGGACTAGTGCTAGAGACCCAGTACTTC; CDR3aa: CASRPPGLVLETQYF
v_gene: TRBV30; d_gene: .; j_gene: TRBJ2-2; abundance: few; CDR3nt: TGTGCCTGGACCCGAGGGGTCGGCGGGGAGCTGTTTTTT; CDR3aa: CAWTRGVGGELFF
v_gene: TRBV5-8; d_gene: TRBD1; j_gene: TRBJ1-1; abundance: .; CDR3nt: TGTGCCAGCAGCCCACTCGGGACAGCGAACACTGAAGCTTTCTTT; CDR3aa: CASSPLGTANTEAFF
v_gene: TRBV5-1; d_gene: TRBD1; j_gene: TRBJ1-2; abundance: .; CDR3nt: TGCGCCAGCAGCCCTAAGGGGGCAGGGACCGATTACTATGGCTACACCTTC; CDR3aa: CASSPKGAGTDYYGYTF
v_gene: TRBV5-1; d_gene: .; j_gene: TRBJ1-2; abundance: .; CDR3nt: TGCGCCAGCAGCTTGGGGGGCGGTGGTGGCTACACCTTC; CDR3aa: CASSLGGGGGYTF
v_gene: TRBV28; d_gene: TRBD1; j_gene: TRBJ1-5; abundance: .; CDR3nt: TGTGCCAGCAGCGCAGAGGGACAGGCTTGGGGTCAGCCCCAGCATTTT; CDR3aa: CASSAEGQAWGQPQHF
v_gene: TRBV24-1; d_gene: TRBD1; j_gene: TRBJ2-1; abundance: .; CDR3nt: TGTGCCACCGGGTGGACAGGGGTTTCCTACAATGAGCAGTTCTTC; CDR3aa: CATGWTGVSYNEQFF
v_gene: TRBV30; d_gene: .; j_gene: TRBJ2-3; abundance: few; CDR3nt: TGTGCCTGGAGTGTACTAGATACGCAGTATTTT; CDR3aa: CAWSVLDTQYF
v_gene: TRBV28; d_gene: .; j_gene: TRBJ1-2; abundance: .; CDR3nt: TGTGCCAGCAGCACCTCCGCAACAGGGAACTATGGCTACACCTTC; CDR3aa: CASSTSATGNYGYTF
v_gene: TRBV5-1; d_gene: .; j_gene: TRBJ2-6; abundance: .; CDR3nt: TGCGCCAGCAGCTTGGGTAGGTCTGGGGCCAACGTCCTGACTTTC; CDR3aa: CASSLGRSGANVLTF
v_gene: TRBV27; d_gene: TRBD1; j_gene: TRBJ1-1; abundance: .; CDR3nt: TGTGCCAGCAGTTCCTCGAGGGGGCTATTTGAAGCTTTCTTT; CDR3aa: CASSSSRGLFEAFF
v_gene: TRBV3-1/TRBV3-2; d_gene: TRBD2; j_gene: TRBJ2-1; abundance: .; CDR3nt: TGTGCCAGCAGCCTGATTAGCGGGAGCACAGACAATGAGCAGTTCTTC; CDR3aa: CASSLISGSTDNEQFF
v_gene: TRBV30; d_gene: TRBD2; j_gene: TRBJ2-3; abundance: .; CDR3nt: TGTGCCTGGAGTCTTAGCGGGGACACAGATACGCAGTATTTT; CDR3aa: CAWSLSGDTDTQYF